The 28 T cell receptor beta chains reported below all come from one sample, sequenced in a study of cytomegalovirus exposure and HLA in healthy donors. The PCR was carried out with 60 Vbeta primers and 13 Jbeta primers. Produced via immunoSEQ multiplex PCR; TCRdb's table is partial and in-frame only. The sample includes about 130,000 clones, nearly 10% of them seen just once. What was sequenced was PBMCs. The origin of the receptors is a man aged 50 to 59 in good health and CMV-seronegative.

CDR3 DNA: TGCGCCAGCAGCTTGCCGGGACAGGGGGATCGAAGGAATGAGCAGTTCTTC. Translation gives CASSLPGQGDRRNEQFF. The chain uses TRBV5-1 and TRBJ2-1, with 11 bases aligning to TRBD1. From germline, CDR1 is SGHRS and CDR2 YFSETQ. The CDR3 totals 17 residues. J lost 7 bases, V lost 1 base, and 10 bases had no gene match.

This chain connects TRBV5-1 to TRBJ2-7; TRBD2 agrees at 13 bases. The CDR3 consists of 16 residues. Per the germline V gene, CDR1 is SGHRS and CDR2 is YFSETQ. V gave up 0 bases and J gave up 5 bases; unmatched junction bases: 5. Here the CDR3 reads CASSLVSGLAGNEQYF. The CDR3 bases are TGCGCCAGCAGCTTGGTTTCGGGACTAGCGGGGAACGAGCAGTACTTC. Combining the CDR3 with reference TRBV5-1 and TRBJ2-7 gives the whole variable domain KAGVTQTPRYLIKTRGQQVTLSCSPISGHRSVSWYQQTPGQGLQFLFEYFSETQRNKGNFPGRFSGRQFSNSRSEMNVSTLELGDSALYLCASSLVSGLAGNEQYFGPGTRLTVT.

A few counts support this clone. This chain connects TRBV7-2 to TRBJ1-5, with TRBD1 matching over 9 bases. Per germline, CDR1 SGHTA and CDR2 FQGNSA. The junction had 6 bases not matched to a gene; V was cut back by 7 bases and J by 5 bases. This CDR3 has 14 amino acids. The CDR3 DNA reads as TGTGCCAGCAACCGACAGGGGGGCGATCAGCCCCAGCATTTT. Amino acids: CASNRQGGDQPQHF. The variable domain in full, with the rest retrieved from reference TRBV7-2 and TRBJ1-5, is GAGVSQSPSNKVTEKGKDVELRCDPISGHTALYWYRQSLGQGLEFLIYFQGNSAPDKSGLPSDRFSAERTGGSVSTLTIQRTQQEDSAVYLCASNRQGGDQPQHFGDGTRLSIL.

In this sample, this clone turned up a few times. This chain joins TRBV18 and TRBJ1-1, with D possibly matching TRBD1 (6 bases). V was shortened by 4 bases and J by 0 bases, with 9 bases between the two germline ends. The germline CDR1 and CDR2 sequences are KGHSH and LQKENI. This CDR3 has 14 amino acids. The CDR3 bases are TGTGCCAGCTCACACCGGGACATGAACACTGAAGCTTTCTTT. Protein product: CASSHRDMNTEAFF.

Of note for this clone: Additional DNA sequences in this sample encode the identical CDR3. The chain employs TRBV30 and TRBJ2-7; D is possibly TRBD1 (5 bases). The germline V and J ends were trimmed by 1 base and 1 base, with 11 bases remaining between them. The germline gives CDR1 GTSNPN, CDR2 SVGIG (reference sequence). This CDR3 comprises 14 residues. The CDR3 is CAWSGRQGSYEQYF. The CDR3 region has the DNA TGTGCCTGGAGTGGACGGCAGGGATCCTACGAGCAGTACTTC.

As to this clone: The missing conserved phenylalanine or tryptophan at the end of this CDR3 makes a read error likely. The genes are TRBV7-9 and TRBJ2-2; 8 bases are shared with TRBD2. The V and J ends lost 7 bases and 7 bases, in that order; junction bases with no gene match: 11. The V gene's germline CDR1 is SEHNR and CDR2 FQNEAQ (reference sequence). This CDR3 is 15 amino acids long. The CDR3 DNA reads TGTGCCAGCACCATATCAGCGGGAGTGGTCGGGGAGCTGTTTTTG. Its protein product is CASTISAGVVGELFL.

This clone was found a few times. The chain employs TRBV29-1 and TRBJ1-1; D gene ambiguous. This CDR3 has 14 amino acids. V was shortened by 3 bases and J by 3 bases, with 14 bases between the two germline ends. The germline V gene encodes CDR1 SQVTM and CDR2 ANQGSEA. The CDR3 DNA sequence: TGCAGCGTTGATAGCCCAATCGGGGACACTGAAGCTTTCTTT. This encodes CSVDSPIGDTEAFF.

This clone was detected a few times. The chain couples TRBV5-6 to TRBJ1-2, with D perhaps matching TRBD1 (5 bases). Trimming left V 0 bases short and J 5 bases short, with 11 bases between. The length of the CDR3 is 14 residues. Germline V gene sequence: CDR1 SGHDT, CDR2 YYEEEE. CDR3 in amino acids: CASSLGRADYGYTF. Here the CDR3 DNA reads TGTGCCAGCAGCTTGGGCAGGGCCGATTATGGCTACACCTTC.

V usage is TRBV15 and J usage is TRBJ2-1; TRBD2 aligns across 10 bases. Germline trimming cut 8 bases from V and 4 bases from J; bases unmatched to any gene: 8. Germline lookup yields CDR1 LNHNV and CDR2 YYDKDF (reference sequence). There are 15 residues in the CDR3. The CDR3 nucleotides are TGTGCCACCGAACGAGTAGCGGGGGGATACAATGAGCAGTTCTTC. This encodes CATERVAGGYNEQFF.

This clone was seen more than once but under ten times. This chain connects TRBV5-4 to TRBJ2-7; 9 bases match TRBD2. The V gene end was trimmed by 0 bases and the J gene end by 5 bases; junction bases not matched to a gene: 12. CDR1 and CDR2 (germline): SGHNT, YYREEE (reference sequence). The CDR3 extends over 17 amino acids. CDR3 sequence reads: CASSLAPTGTSTHEQYF. The CDR3 DNA follows: TGTGCCAGCAGCTTGGCCCCCACCGGGACTAGCACCCACGAGCAGTACTTC.

J is TRBJ1-2 and V is TRBV30, with 11 bases aligning to TRBD1. Germline trimming cut 1 base from V and 5 bases from J; bases unmatched to any gene: 9. The CDR3 is 16 residues long. The germline V gene has CDR1 GTSNPN and CDR2 SVGIG (reference sequence). Here the CDR3 reads CAWSEEGTGGRYGYTF. For the CDR3, the DNA is TGTGCCTGGAGTGAAGAGGGGACAGGGGGTCGTTATGGCTACACCTTC.

The V gene is TRBV9, the J gene TRBJ2-5; the D is unclear. Trimming took off 3 bases at V and 2 bases at J, with 14 bases between the two ends. The CDR3 is 15 amino acids. Germline V gene data show CDR1 as SGDLS and CDR2 as YYNGEE. The CDR3 DNA reads as TGTGCCAGCAGCGCGTCCGATTGGCAACAAGAGACCCAGTACTTC. It codes for CASSASDWQQETQYF.

This clone was counted a few times. V gene TRBV5-6 combines with J gene TRBJ2-7; D call uncertain. V shed 3 bases and J shed 0 bases, with 4 bases lying between them. The CDR3 contains 12 residues. CDR1 and CDR2 from the germline V gene are SGHDT and YYEEEE. CDR3: CASSSSSYEQYF. CDR3 DNA sequence: TGTGCCAGCAGCTCGAGCTCCTACGAGCAGTACTTC.

The chain has TRBV7-5 and TRBJ1-2; TRBD1, the table's D call, lacks a check against the DNA. TRBV7-5 is marked as a pseudogene. This CDR3 spans 15 amino acids. The CDR3 reads CARSSPGTGNYGYTF. CDR3 bases: TGTGCCAGAAGCTCCCCCGGGACAGGGAACTATGGCTACACCTTC.

J is TRBJ2-5 and V is TRBV7-8, with D possibly matching TRBD2 (6 bases). Trimming shortened V by 5 bases and J by 1 base, and 14 bases separated the two germline ends. The CDR3 is made up of 15 amino acids. The germline CDR1 and CDR2 sequences are SGHVS and FQNEAQ. In DNA, the CDR3 is TGTGCCAGCAGCAAACCCCTAGCGATCCAAGAGACCCAGTACTTC. Translation: CASSKPLAIQETQYF.

Points on this clone: Mismatch with germline at one junction end may stem from a read error. The chain recombines TRBV6-4 with TRBJ1-5; weak D call: TRBD1 (5 bases). Looked up from germline, CDR1 is MRHNA and CDR2 is SNTAGT. The CDR3 extends over 13 amino acids. The chain's CDR3 is CASSEDSNQPKHF. The CDR3 DNA follows: TGTGCCAGCAGTGAAGACAGTAATCAGCCCAAGCATTTC.

The sample holds a few counts of this clone. This chain uses TRBV6-5 with TRBJ1-2; 10 bases align to TRBD1. The CDR3 has 14 amino acids. Trimming at V came to 6 bases and at J to 6 bases, leaving 7 bases not matched to a gene. The germline V gene has CDR1 MNHEY and CDR2 SVGAGI. CDR3 sequence (DNA): TGTGCCAGCAGGGACAGGGGGGTATTAGATGGCTACACCTTC. Translating it yields CASRDRGVLDGYTF.

This chain uses TRBV25-1 with TRBJ2-5; D perhaps matches TRBD1 (6 bases). Germline V gene data show CDR1 as MGHDK and CDR2 as SYGVNS. This CDR3 spans 16 amino acids. V gave up 3 bases and J gave up 4 bases, with 18 bases separating them. The CDR3 sequence: CASSDQAGGRGETQYF. The CDR3 region has the DNA TGTGCCAGCAGTGATCAGGCTGGTGGCAGGGGAGAGACCCAGTACTTC.

The V call is TRBV5-1, the J call TRBJ1-4, with a weak D call TRBD1 (5 bases). The CDR3 is 16 residues long. V gave up 2 bases and J gave up 5 bases, with 16 bases separating them. Germline V gene sequence: CDR1 SGHRS, CDR2 YFSETQ. CDR3 DNA sequence: TGCGCCAGCAGCTTCGGGACGCGGGGTAGCAATGAAAAACTGTTTTTT. Amino acids: CASSFGTRGSNEKLFF. The variable domain in full, with the rest retrieved from reference TRBV5-1 and TRBJ1-4, is KAGVTQTPRYLIKTRGQQVTLSCSPISGHRSVSWYQQTPGQGLQFLFEYFSETQRNKGNFPGRFSGRQFSNSRSEMNVSTLELGDSALYLCASSFGTRGSNEKLFFGSGTQLSVL.

The CDR3 spells CASNREGTANYGYTF. CDR3 in DNA: TGTGCCAGCAACAGGGAAGGAACGGCTAACTATGGCTACACCTTC. This chain connects TRBV18 to TRBJ1-2, with D possibly matching TRBD1 (6 bases). Trimming stripped 8 bases from V and 0 bases from J, with 16 bases between. This CDR3 comprises 15 residues. Germline V CDR1 and CDR2: KGHSH, LQKENI. Together with reference TRBV18 and TRBJ1-2, the CDR3 gives the full variable domain: NAGVMQNPRHLVRRRGQEARLRCSPMKGHSHVYWYRQLPEEGLKFMVYLQKENIIDESGMPKERFSAEFPKEGPSILRIQQVVRGDSAAYFCASNREGTANYGYTFGSGTRLTVV.

This clone was observed a few times. The chain recombines TRBV9 with TRBJ1-2; 7 nucleotides match TRBD1. Trimming removed 0 bases from V and 0 bases from J; junction bases left unmatched: 5. The CDR3 runs 16 residues. Germline CDR1 SGDLS, CDR2 YYNGEE. CDR3 sequence (DNA): TGTGCCAGCAGCGTAGGGAGAGGGGGCCCTAACTATGGCTACACCTTC. Its translation is CASSVGRGGPNYGYTF.

This clone was seen a handful of times. This chain links TRBV11-2 with TRBJ2-7, with TRBD1 matching 8 bases. V gave up 6 bases and J gave up 0 bases; unmatched junction bases: 4. The CDR3 is 14 amino acids. CDR1 SGHAT and CDR2 FQNNGV come from the germline V gene. CDR3 nucleotide sequence: TGTGCCAGCAGGACCGGGACAGGCTCCTACGAGCAGTACTTC. This sequence encodes CASRTGTGSYEQYF.

This chain links TRBV27 with TRBJ1-2, with D tentatively TRBD1 (6 bases). Germline V gene sequence: CDR1 MNHEY, CDR2 SMNVEV (reference sequence). The ends were cut back, 5 bases at V and 8 bases at J, with 12 bases in the middle. This CDR3 comprises 12 residues. CDR3 sequence (DNA): TGTGCCAGCAGTGACAGGTTTGGAGGCTACACCTTC. Amino acid sequence: CASSDRFGGYTF.

The V call is TRBV30, the J call TRBJ1-2; possibly TRBD1 for D (5 bases). Trimming removed 0 bases at V and 6 bases at J, with 14 bases between. From germline, CDR1 is GTSNPN and CDR2 SVGIG (reference sequence). The CDR3 runs to 14 residues. The CDR3 spells CAWSVLVAGNGYTF. DNA of the CDR3: TGTGCCTGGAGTGTACTTGTGGCAGGGAATGGCTACACCTTC. Full variable domain (remainder filled in from reference TRBV30 and TRBJ1-2): SQTIHQWPATLVQPVGSPLSLECTVEGTSNPNLYWYRQAAGRGLQLLFYSVGIGQISSEVPQNLSASRPQDRQFILSSKKLLLSDSGFYLCAWSVLVAGNGYTFGSGTRLTVV.

This chain joins TRBV4-1 and TRBJ1-3, with unresolved D. The CDR3 consists of 15 residues. V lost 3 bases, J lost 1 base, and 10 bases lay in between. Per the germline V gene, CDR1 is MGHRA and CDR2 is YSYEKL. The DNA for the CDR3 is TGCGCCAGCAGCCATCCACAGTATTCTGGAAACACCATATATTTT. Its protein product is CASSHPQYSGNTIYF.

This clone showed up just a few times. This chain joins TRBV7-3 and TRBJ2-5; no clear D. The CDR3 extends over 13 amino acids. V was cut by 4 bases and J by 7 bases, with 13 bases left in between. Germline V lookup: CDR1 SGHTA, CDR2 FQGTGA. Here the CDR3 reads CASSSPSSGTQYF. CDR3 nucleotides: TGTGCCAGCAGCTCTCCCAGTTCGGGGACCCAGTACTTC.

The chain links TRBV5-1 to TRBJ1-2; possible D gene TRBD1, 6 bases. V lost 0 bases to trimming and J lost 3 bases, with 9 bases between them. The CDR3 runs 14 residues. Germline lookup yields CDR1 SGHRS and CDR2 YFSETQ. Here the CDR3 reads CASSLGTADYGYTF. CDR3 in DNA: TGCGCCAGCAGCTTGGGGACAGCTGACTATGGCTACACCTTC.

This clone was counted only a few times. The J gene is TRBJ2-7, the V gene TRBV27, with 8 bases aligning to TRBD2. Germline V gene lookup returns CDR1 MNHEY and CDR2 SMNVEV (reference sequence). This CDR3 is built from 14 residues. The trim removed 6 bases at V and 2 bases at J, leaving 6 bases unmatched. The CDR3 protein is CASSWSGGPYEQYF. CDR3 nucleotide sequence: TGTGCCAGCAGCTGGAGCGGGGGTCCCTACGAGCAGTACTTC.